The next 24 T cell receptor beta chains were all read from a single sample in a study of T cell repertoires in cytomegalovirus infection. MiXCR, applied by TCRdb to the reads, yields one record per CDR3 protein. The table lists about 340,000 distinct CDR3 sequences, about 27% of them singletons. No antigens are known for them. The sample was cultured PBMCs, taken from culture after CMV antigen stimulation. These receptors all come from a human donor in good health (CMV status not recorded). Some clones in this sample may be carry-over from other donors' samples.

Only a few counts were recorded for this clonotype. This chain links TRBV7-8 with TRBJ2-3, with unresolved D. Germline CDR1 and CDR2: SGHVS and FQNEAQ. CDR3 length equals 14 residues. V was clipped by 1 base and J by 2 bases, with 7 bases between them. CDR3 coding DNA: TGTGCCAGCAGCTTAGAAGGCTTCACAGATACGCAGTATTTT. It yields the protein CASSLEGFTDTQYF.

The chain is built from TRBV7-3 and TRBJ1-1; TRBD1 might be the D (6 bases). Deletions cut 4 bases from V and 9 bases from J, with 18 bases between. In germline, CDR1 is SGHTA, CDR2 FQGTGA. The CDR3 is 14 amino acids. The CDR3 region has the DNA TGTGCCAGCAGCTCAGGAGGACAGAGAGCCAAAGCTTTCTTT. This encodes CASSSGGQRAKAFF.

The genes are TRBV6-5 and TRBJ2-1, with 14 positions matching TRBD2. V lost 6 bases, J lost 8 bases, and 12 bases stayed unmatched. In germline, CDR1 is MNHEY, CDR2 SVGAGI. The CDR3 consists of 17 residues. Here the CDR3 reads CASSFMGTSGRFYEQFF. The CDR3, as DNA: TGTGCCAGCAGCTTCATGGGGACTAGCGGGAGATTCTATGAGCAGTTCTTC.

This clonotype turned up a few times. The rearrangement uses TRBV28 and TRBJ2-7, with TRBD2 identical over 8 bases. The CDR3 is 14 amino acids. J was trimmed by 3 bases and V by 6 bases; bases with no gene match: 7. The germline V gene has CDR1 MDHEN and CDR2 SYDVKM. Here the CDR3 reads CASRDTSGRYEQYF. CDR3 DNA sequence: TGTGCCAGCAGGGATACTAGCGGCCGCTACGAGCAGTACTTC. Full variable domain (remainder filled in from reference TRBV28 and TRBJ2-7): DVKVTQSSRYLVKRTGEKVFLECVQDMDHENMFWYRQDPGLGLRLIYFSYDVKMKEKGDIPEGYSVSREKKERFSLILESASTNQTSMYLCASRDTSGRYEQYFGPGTRLTVT.

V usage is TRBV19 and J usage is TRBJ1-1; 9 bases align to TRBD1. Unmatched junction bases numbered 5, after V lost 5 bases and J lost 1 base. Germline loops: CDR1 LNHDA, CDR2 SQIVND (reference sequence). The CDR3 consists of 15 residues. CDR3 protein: CASSRTGATNTEAFF. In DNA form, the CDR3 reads TGTGCCAGTAGTCGGACAGGGGCTACGAACACTGAAGCTTTCTTT. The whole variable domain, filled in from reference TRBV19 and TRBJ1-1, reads DGGITQSPKYLFRKEGQNVTLSCEQNLNHDAMYWYRQDPGQGLRLIYYSQIVNDFQKGDIAEGYSVSREKKESFPLTVTSAQKNPTAFYLCASSRTGATNTEAFFGQGTRLTVV.

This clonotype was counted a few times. Here the CDR3 reads CSAPRAANTEAFF. CDR3 DNA sequence: TGCAGTGCCCCTAGGGCAGCGAACACTGAAGCTTTCTTT. This chain uses TRBV20-1 with TRBJ1-1; the D is unclear. CDR1 and CDR2 (germline): DFQATT, SNEGSKA (reference sequence). The V gene lost 6 bases and the J gene lost 1 base, with 12 bases spanning the gap. This CDR3 has 13 amino acids.

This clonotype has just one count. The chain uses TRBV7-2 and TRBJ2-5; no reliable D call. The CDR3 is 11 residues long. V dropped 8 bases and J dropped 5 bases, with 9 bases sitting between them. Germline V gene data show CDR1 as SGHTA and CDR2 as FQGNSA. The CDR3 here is CASLLQETQYF. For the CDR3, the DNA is TGTGCCAGCCTGCTGCAGGAGACCCAGTACTTC.

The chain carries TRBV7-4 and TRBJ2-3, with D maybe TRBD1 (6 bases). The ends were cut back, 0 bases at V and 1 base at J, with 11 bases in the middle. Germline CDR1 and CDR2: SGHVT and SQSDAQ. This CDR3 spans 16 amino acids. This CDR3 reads CASSLAGGARTDTQYF. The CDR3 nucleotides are TGTGCCAGCAGCTTAGCTGGGGGCGCTCGCACAGATACGCAGTATTTT.

This CDR3 reads CASSLRLAATGELFF. As DNA, the CDR3 is TGTGCCAGCAGCTTAAGACTAGCGGCAACCGGGGAGCTGTTTTTT. The gene calls are TRBV7-2 and TRBJ2-2, with 9 bases lining up with TRBD2. Germline trimming cut 2 bases from V and 5 bases from J; bases unmatched to any gene: 3. CDR3 length: 15 residues. CDR1 and CDR2 (germline): SGHTA, FQGNSA.

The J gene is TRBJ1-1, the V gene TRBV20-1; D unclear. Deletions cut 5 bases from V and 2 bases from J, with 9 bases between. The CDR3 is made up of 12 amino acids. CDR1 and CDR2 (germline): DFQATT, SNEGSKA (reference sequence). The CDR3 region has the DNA TGCAGTGCTCGAAAGGGAAACACTGAAGCTTTCTTT. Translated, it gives CSARKGNTEAFF.

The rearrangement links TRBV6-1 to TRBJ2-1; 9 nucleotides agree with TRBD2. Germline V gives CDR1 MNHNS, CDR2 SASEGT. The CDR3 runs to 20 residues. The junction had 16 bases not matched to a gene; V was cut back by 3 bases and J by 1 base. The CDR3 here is CASSELSTLAGFSSYNEQFF. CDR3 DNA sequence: TGTGCCAGCAGTGAGTTGAGTACCCTAGCGGGATTCTCATCCTACAATGAGCAGTTCTTC.

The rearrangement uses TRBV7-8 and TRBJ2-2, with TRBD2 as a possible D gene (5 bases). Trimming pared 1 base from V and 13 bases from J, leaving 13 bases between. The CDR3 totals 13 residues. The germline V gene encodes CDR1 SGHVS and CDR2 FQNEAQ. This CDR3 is CASSLVEGSGLFF. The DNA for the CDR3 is TGTGCCAGCAGCTTAGTAGAGGGAAGTGGGCTGTTTTTT.

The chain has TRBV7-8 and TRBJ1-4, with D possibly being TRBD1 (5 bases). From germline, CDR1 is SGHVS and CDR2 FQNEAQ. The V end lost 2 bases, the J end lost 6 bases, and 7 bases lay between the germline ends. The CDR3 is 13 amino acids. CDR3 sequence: CASSLQGHEKLFF. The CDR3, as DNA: TGTGCCAGCAGCTTACAGGGACATGAAAAACTGTTTTTT.

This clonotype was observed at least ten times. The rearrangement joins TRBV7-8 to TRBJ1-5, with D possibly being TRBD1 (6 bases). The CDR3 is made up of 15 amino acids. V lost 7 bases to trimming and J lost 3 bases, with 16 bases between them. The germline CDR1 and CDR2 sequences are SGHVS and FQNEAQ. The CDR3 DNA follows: TGTGCCAGCACCCTACGACAGGACATCAATCAGCCCCAGCATTTT. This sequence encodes CASTLRQDINQPQHF.

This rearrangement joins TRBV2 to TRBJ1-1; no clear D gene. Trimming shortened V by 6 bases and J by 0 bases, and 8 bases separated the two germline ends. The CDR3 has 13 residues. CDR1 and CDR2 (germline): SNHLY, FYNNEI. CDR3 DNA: TGTGCCAGCAGGGTTGAGATGAACACTGAAGCTTTCTTT. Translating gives CASRVEMNTEAFF.

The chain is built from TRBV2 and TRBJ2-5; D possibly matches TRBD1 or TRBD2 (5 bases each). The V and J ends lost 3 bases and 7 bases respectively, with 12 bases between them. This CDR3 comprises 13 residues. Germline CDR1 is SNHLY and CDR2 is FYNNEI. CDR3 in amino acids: CASSDGDGTTQYF. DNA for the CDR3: TGTGCCAGCAGTGATGGGGACGGGACGACCCAGTACTTC. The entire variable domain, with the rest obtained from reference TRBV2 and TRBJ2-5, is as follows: EPEVTQTPSHQVTQMGQEVILRCVPISNHLYFYWYRQILGQKVEFLVSFYNNEISEKSEIFDDQFSVERPDGSNFTLKIRSTKLEDSAMYFCASSDGDGTTQYFGPGTRLLVL.

CDR3 coding DNA: TGTGCCAGCAGCGGCGATTCACCCCTCCACTTT. This codes for CASSGDSPLHF. This chain joins TRBV12-3 or TRBV12-4 and TRBJ1-6, with D unresolved. Trimming shortened V by 6 bases and J by 8 bases, and 5 bases separated the two germline ends. The CDR3 contains 11 residues.

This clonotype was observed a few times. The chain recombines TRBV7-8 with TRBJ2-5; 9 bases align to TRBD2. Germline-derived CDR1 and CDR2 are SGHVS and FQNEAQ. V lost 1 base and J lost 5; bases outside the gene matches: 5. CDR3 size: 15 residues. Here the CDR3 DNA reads TGTGCCAGCAGCTTAGGGGCTAGCGGGGTGGAGACCCAGTACTTC. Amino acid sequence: CASSLGASGVETQYF.

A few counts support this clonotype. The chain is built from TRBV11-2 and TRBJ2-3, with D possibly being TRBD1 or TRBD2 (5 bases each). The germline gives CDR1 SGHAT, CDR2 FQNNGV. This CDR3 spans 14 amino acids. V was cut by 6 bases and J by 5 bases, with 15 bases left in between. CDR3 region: CASRLRGVGDTQYF. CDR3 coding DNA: TGTGCCAGCAGGCTACGAGGGGTTGGAGATACGCAGTATTTT.

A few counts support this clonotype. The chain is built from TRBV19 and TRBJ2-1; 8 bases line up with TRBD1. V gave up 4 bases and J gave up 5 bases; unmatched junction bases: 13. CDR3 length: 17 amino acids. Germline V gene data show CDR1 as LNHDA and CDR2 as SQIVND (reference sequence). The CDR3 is CASSSRGLTSPNNEQFF. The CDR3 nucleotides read TGTGCCAGTAGTAGCAGGGGGCTTACTAGTCCGAACAATGAGCAGTTCTTC.

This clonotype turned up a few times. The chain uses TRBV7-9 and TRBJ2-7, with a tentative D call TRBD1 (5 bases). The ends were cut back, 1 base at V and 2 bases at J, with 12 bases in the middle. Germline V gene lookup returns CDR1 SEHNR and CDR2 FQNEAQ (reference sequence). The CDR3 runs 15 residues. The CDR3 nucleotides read TGTGCCAGCAGCTTAGGAGGACATCCTACCTACGAGCAGTACTTC. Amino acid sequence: CASSLGGHPTYEQYF.

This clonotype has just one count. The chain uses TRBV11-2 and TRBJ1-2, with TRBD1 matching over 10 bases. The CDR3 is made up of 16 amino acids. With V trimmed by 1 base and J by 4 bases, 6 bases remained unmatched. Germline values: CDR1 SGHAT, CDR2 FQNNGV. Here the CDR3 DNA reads TGTGCCAGCAGCTTAGGGACAGGGGGATTAAGCTATGGCTACACCTTC. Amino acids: CASSLGTGGLSYGYTF. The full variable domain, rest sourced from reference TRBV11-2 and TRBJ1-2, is EAGVAQSPRYKIIEKRQSVAFWCNPISGHATLYWYQQILGQGPKLLIQFQNNGVVDDSQLPKDRFSAERLKGVDSTLKIQPAKLEDSAVYLCASSLGTGGLSYGYTFGSGTRLTVV.

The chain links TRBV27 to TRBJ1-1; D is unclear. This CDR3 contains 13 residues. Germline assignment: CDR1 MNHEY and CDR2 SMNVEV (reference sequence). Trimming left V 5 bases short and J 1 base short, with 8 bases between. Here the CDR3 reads CASSINQNTEAFF. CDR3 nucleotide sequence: TGTGCCAGCAGTATCAACCAGAACACTGAAGCTTTCTTT.

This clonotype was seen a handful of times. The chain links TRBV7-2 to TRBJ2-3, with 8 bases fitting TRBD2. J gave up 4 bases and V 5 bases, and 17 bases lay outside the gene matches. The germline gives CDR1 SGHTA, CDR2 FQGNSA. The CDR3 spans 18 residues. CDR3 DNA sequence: TGTGCCAGCAGCCCACGTTGGGCGAAGCGGGAGTTCTCAGATACGCAGTATTTT. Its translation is CASSPRWAKREFSDTQYF.